This passage covers 29 T cell receptor beta chains from one sample sequenced in a study of cytomegalovirus exposure and HLA in healthy donors. Repertoires were generated with immunoSEQ multiplex PCR, while TCRdb's copy carries only in-frame clones and drops some. The sample has around 130,000 clones, over 75% seen once. Specimen: PBMCs. These TCRs come from a woman in her 30s in good health and CMV-seronegative.

V gene TRBV6-1 combines with J gene TRBJ1-1; possibly TRBD1 for D (5 bases). Germline loops: CDR1 MNHNS, CDR2 SASEGT. The CDR3 has 14 residues. V was pared by 6 bases and J by 2 bases, with 13 bases between. The CDR3 DNA is TGTGCCAGCAGGAATAGGGGCGGTAACACTGAAGCTTTCTTT. Translating gives CASRNRGGNTEAFF.

This chain uses TRBV7-8 with TRBJ2-2, with TRBD1 matching 10 bases. V was pared by 4 bases and J by 8 bases, with 7 bases of the junction left unmatched. Germline V gene data show CDR1 as SGHVS and CDR2 as FQNEAQ. CDR3 length: 15 amino acids. The CDR3 sequence is CASSSRQGAMGELFF. CDR3 in DNA: TGTGCCAGCAGCTCAAGACAGGGGGCAATGGGGGAGCTGTTTTTT.

The chain couples TRBV10-3 to TRBJ2-2, with D perhaps TRBD1 (6 bases). CDR3 length: 14 amino acids. The V gene lost 5 bases and the J gene lost 3 bases, with 10 bases spanning the gap. CDR1 is ENHRY and CDR2 is SYGVKD in the germline V gene. Written as DNA, the CDR3 is TGTGCCATCAGTAGGGCAGGGGACACCGGGGAGCTGTTTTTT. Amino acids: CAISRAGDTGELFF.

This clone was detected only once. The rearrangement uses TRBV4-3 and TRBJ1-6; TRBD1 matches 7 bases. This CDR3 is built from 14 residues. V was clipped by 2 bases and J by 10 bases; unmatched bases: 5. Germline lookup yields CDR1 LGHNA and CDR2 YSLEER. The CDR3 loop is CASSQTGVGSPLHF. The CDR3 DNA reads as TGCGCCAGCAGCCAAACAGGGGTCGGGTCACCCCTCCACTTT.

CDR3 sequence: CASSFGEKLFF. As DNA, the CDR3 is TGTGCCAGCAGCTTCGGTGAAAAACTGTTTTTT. The J gene is TRBJ1-4, the V gene TRBV7-9; D not resolved. V was pared by 3 bases and J by 7 bases, with 3 bases between. The germline V gene encodes CDR1 SEHNR and CDR2 FQNEAQ (reference sequence). This CDR3 spans 11 amino acids.

The chain couples TRBV19 to TRBJ2-3; 9 bases fit TRBD2. Germline assignment: CDR1 LNHDA and CDR2 SQIVND (reference sequence). V shed 7 bases, J shed 0 bases, and the junction held 5 bases outside the gene matches. This CDR3 contains 15 residues. The DNA of the CDR3 is TGTGCCAGTACTCCGACTAGCGGCAGCACAGATACGCAGTATTTT. Its protein product is CASTPTSGSTDTQYF.

This clone appeared a few times. The genes are TRBV27 and TRBJ2-5; perhaps TRBD1 as D (6 bases). Germline-derived CDR1 and CDR2 are MNHEY and SMNVEV (reference sequence). This CDR3 contains 13 residues. Trimming left V 3 bases short and J 5 bases short, with 10 bases between. The CDR3 is CASSFTGWETQYF. The CDR3 nucleotides read TGTGCCAGCAGTTTTACAGGGTGGGAGACCCAGTACTTC.

The chain is built from TRBV7-2 and TRBJ2-7, with 10 bases aligning to TRBD2. J was trimmed by 3 bases and V by 0 bases; bases with no gene match: 5. Germline-derived CDR1 and CDR2 are SGHTA and FQGNSA. This CDR3 has 16 residues. Here the CDR3 DNA reads TGTGCCAGCAGCTTAGCCATAGCGGGGGGCCTCTACGAGCAGTACTTC. Protein product: CASSLAIAGGLYEQYF.

This rearrangement joins TRBV2 to TRBJ1-5; no definite D call. The germline gives CDR1 SNHLY, CDR2 FYNNEI. CDR3 length equals 18 residues. The V and J ends lost 3 bases and 0 bases respectively, with 18 bases between them. The CDR3 DNA reads TGTGCCAGCAGTGAGGGCCCGCCACCACCTTATAGCAATCAGCCCCAGCATTTT. Translating gives CASSEGPPPPYSNQPQHF.

The chain links TRBV7-8 to TRBJ2-2, with 8 nucleotides matching TRBD2. Germline V gene sequence: CDR1 SGHVS, CDR2 FQNEAQ. CDR3 length equals 17 residues. V shed 1 base, J shed 1 base, and the junction held 5 bases outside the gene matches. The CDR3 DNA is TGTGCCAGCAGCTTAGAAATAGCGGGGATGAACACCGGGGAGCTGTTTTTT. Translation gives CASSLEIAGMNTGELFF.

The rearrangement uses TRBV7-8 and TRBJ1-1; TRBD1 matches 7 bases. Looked up from germline, CDR1 is SGHVS and CDR2 is FQNEAQ. J gave up 0 bases and V 5 bases, and 9 bases lay outside the gene matches. This CDR3 region has 16 residues. CDR3 in amino acids: CASSLKPGTVNTEAFF. CDR3 bases: TGTGCCAGCAGCCTCAAACCCGGGACAGTGAACACTGAAGCTTTCTTT.

The J gene is TRBJ2-7, the V gene TRBV6-5, with 12 bases fitting TRBD2. The CDR3 runs to 13 residues. V gave up 6 bases and J gave up 12 bases; unmatched junction bases: 9. Per germline, CDR1 MNHEY and CDR2 SVGAGI. The CDR3 region is CASRASSGGDVYF. CDR3 DNA sequence: TGTGCCAGCAGAGCGTCTAGCGGGGGGGATGTGTACTTC.

The chain carries TRBV7-2 and TRBJ1-5; 10 bases agree with TRBD1. Unmatched junction bases numbered 6, after V lost 5 bases and J lost 2 bases. The length of the CDR3 is 16 residues. CDR1 and CDR2 from the germline V gene are SGHTA and FQGNSA. Written as DNA, the CDR3 is TGTGCCAGCAGCCCTAGCGGGACAGGGGGCAATCAGCCCCAGCATTTT. Its translation is CASSPSGTGGNQPQHF.

The chain combines TRBV7-2 with TRBJ1-1; D is undetermined. CDR1 and CDR2 (germline): SGHTA, FQGNSA. This CDR3 is built from 15 residues. The V and J ends lost 0 bases and 0 bases respectively, with 8 bases between them. CDR3: CASSLARWMNTEAFF. In DNA form, the CDR3 reads TGTGCCAGCAGCTTAGCGCGGTGGATGAACACTGAAGCTTTCTTT.

This clone was counted only a few times. The chain links TRBV29-1 to TRBJ2-7; no firm D call. Germline V gene lookup returns CDR1 SQVTM and CDR2 ANQGSEA. The CDR3 runs to 13 residues. V lost 4 bases and J 6 bases, leaving 16 bases between the germline ends. CDR3 residues: CSVVEGDLPEQYF. CDR3 coding DNA: TGCAGCGTTGTTGAAGGAGATCTCCCCGAGCAGTACTTC.

This chain connects TRBV11-2 to TRBJ2-7; TRBD1 matches 8 bases. This CDR3 comprises 19 residues. The germline gives CDR1 SGHAT, CDR2 FQNNGV. V was pared by 5 bases and J by 0 bases, with 18 bases of the junction left unmatched. In nucleotides, the CDR3 is TGTGCCAGCAGCCACAAGACAGGGGTTGGGGTACTTAGCTCCTACGAGCAGTACTTC. It translates to CASSHKTGVGVLSSYEQYF.

The chain has TRBV18 and TRBJ2-3; TRBD1 agrees at 10 bases. This CDR3 is 15 amino acids long. J gave up 2 bases and V 6 bases, and 5 bases lay outside the gene matches. Per the germline V gene, CDR1 is KGHSH and CDR2 is LQKENI. CDR3 coding DNA: TGTGCCAGCTCGACCGGGACAGGGGACACAGATACGCAGTATTTT. This sequence encodes CASSTGTGDTDTQYF.

The chain joins TRBV29-1 to TRBJ2-2; D is perhaps TRBD1 (6 bases). Germline V gene sequence: CDR1 SQVTM, CDR2 ANQGSEA. The V end lost 3 bases, the J end lost 0 bases, and 14 bases lay between the germline ends. The CDR3 has 16 residues. The CDR3 is CSVDPDRPANTGELFF. The CDR3 DNA follows: TGCAGCGTTGACCCCGACAGGCCCGCGAACACCGGGGAGCTGTTTTTT.

The chain carries TRBV9 and TRBJ2-1, with 8 bases fitting TRBD1. Germline V gene data show CDR1 as SGDLS and CDR2 as YYNGEE. Trimming took 0 bases from V and 5 from J; bases not matched to a gene: 7. This CDR3 spans 16 amino acids. The DNA of the CDR3 is TGTGCCAGCAGCGTAGGCTCCCGGGACAGGCACAATGAGCAGTTCTTC. The encoded protein is CASSVGSRDRHNEQFF.

The chain combines TRBV4-2 with TRBJ2-4, with D tentatively TRBD2 (5 bases). Germline assignment: CDR1 LGHNA and CDR2 YNFKEQ. Trimming took off 0 bases at V and 0 bases at J, with 9 bases between the two ends. The CDR3 contains 16 residues. CDR3 residues: CASSQEGGLAKNIQYF. The CDR3 DNA reads as TGTGCCAGCAGCCAAGAAGGTGGACTAGCCAAAAACATTCAGTACTTC.

The CDR3 sequence is CASSQGRQGRNTEAFF. CDR3 nucleotides: TGTGCCAGCAGCCAAGGCCGACAGGGGAGGAACACTGAAGCTTTCTTT. This sequence joins TRBV14 and TRBJ1-1; 8 bases agree with TRBD1. The CDR3 totals 16 residues. The junction had 5 bases not matched to a gene; V was cut back by 1 base and J by 1 base. Germline CDR1 reads SGHDN; CDR2 reads FVKESK. The variable domain in full, with the rest retrieved from reference TRBV14 and TRBJ1-1, is EAGVTQFPSHSVIEKGQTVTLRCDPISGHDNLYWYRRVMGKEIKFLLHFVKESKQDESGMPNNRFLAERTGGTYSTLKVQPAELEDSGVYFCASSQGRQGRNTEAFFGQGTRLTVV.

The V call is TRBV19, the J call TRBJ1-5, with 7 bases matching TRBD1. Trimming at V came to 4 bases and at J to 0 bases, leaving 6 bases not matched to a gene. Germline values: CDR1 LNHDA, CDR2 SQIVND (reference sequence). The CDR3 length is 16 residues. The CDR3 bases are TGTGCCAGTAGTACCTCTGGGACAGATAGCAATCAGCCCCAGCATTTT. Translation: CASSTSGTDSNQPQHF.

This clone was seen only a few times. V is TRBV7-2 and J is TRBJ2-1; 12 positions agree with TRBD2. Looked up from germline, CDR1 is SGHTA and CDR2 is FQGNSA. The CDR3 spans 15 residues. V shed 8 bases and J 4 bases; nucleotides not matched to a gene: 6. The CDR3 sequence is CASSYGLAGYNEQFF. The CDR3 coding sequence is TGTGCCAGCTCTTATGGACTAGCGGGATACAATGAGCAGTTCTTC.

This chain links TRBV7-2 with TRBJ1-1, with 8 positions matching TRBD1. Germline CDR1 reads SGHTA; CDR2 reads FQGNSA. V shed 1 base and J 9 bases; nucleotides not matched to a gene: 10. The CDR3 is 15 residues long. The CDR3 DNA sequence: TGTGCCAGCAGCTTAGAAGGACAGGGATGGGGTAAAGCTTTCTTT. This translates into CASSLEGQGWGKAFF.

Regarding this clone: Other DNA sequences in the sample encode the same CDR3. The V gene is TRBV19, the J gene TRBJ1-5, with a possible D match to TRBD1 (5 bases). V was shortened by 5 bases and J by 2 bases, with 10 bases between the two germline ends. Germline V gene sequence: CDR1 LNHDA, CDR2 SQIVND (reference sequence). CDR3 size: 14 residues. The CDR3 nucleotides are TGTGCCAGTAGTCGGACGGGGGGCAATCAGCCCCAGCATTTT. It is translated as CASSRTGGNQPQHF. The full variable domain, completed using reference TRBV19 and TRBJ1-5, is DGGITQSPKYLFRKEGQNVTLSCEQNLNHDAMYWYRQDPGQGLRLIYYSQIVNDFQKGDIAEGYSVSREKKESFPLTVTSAQKNPTAFYLCASSRTGGNQPQHFGDGTRLSIL.

The V and J genes are TRBV2 and TRBJ1-4; a weak D match, TRBD1 (5 bases). CDR1 and CDR2 (germline): SNHLY, FYNNEI. The CDR3 length is 14 residues. V was trimmed by 3 bases and J by 1 base, leaving 6 bases between them. The CDR3 here is CASSEGGTNEKLFF. Here the CDR3 DNA reads TGTGCCAGCAGTGAGGGGGGAACTAATGAAAAACTGTTTTTT.

This sequence joins TRBV6-1 and TRBJ2-1; TRBD1 agrees at 9 bases. Germline assignment: CDR1 MNHNS and CDR2 SASEGT. After removal of 4 bases from V and 3 bases from J, the junction contained 7 bases not matched to a gene. The CDR3 extends over 16 amino acids. The chain's CDR3 is CASSGGRDRDYNEQFF. In DNA form, the CDR3 reads TGTGCCAGCAGTGGGGGGAGGGACAGGGACTACAATGAGCAGTTCTTC.

This clone came up once. The genes are TRBV9 and TRBJ1-3; D uncertain. Germline V gives CDR1 SGDLS, CDR2 YYNGEE. V was shortened by 3 bases and J by 2 bases, with 24 bases between the two germline ends. The CDR3 consists of 19 residues. CDR3: CASSAGKRAWPMAGNTIYF. CDR3 sequence (DNA): TGTGCCAGCAGCGCCGGAAAACGAGCGTGGCCGATGGCTGGAAACACCATATATTTT. The complete variable domain, with remaining parts taken from reference TRBV9 and TRBJ1-3, reads DSGVTQTPKHLITATGQRVTLRCSPRSGDLSVYWYQQSLDQGLQFLIQYYNGEERAKGNILERFSAQQFPDLHSELNLSSLELGDSALYFCASSAGKRAWPMAGNTIYFGEGSWLTVV.

The rearrangement links TRBV25-1 to TRBJ1-4; perhaps TRBD1 as D (6 bases). The CDR3 is 15 residues long. V was trimmed by 1 base and J by 4 bases, leaving 10 bases between them. Germline values: CDR1 MGHDK, CDR2 SYGVNS. This chain's CDR3 is CASSESKGVNEKLFF. The CDR3, as DNA: TGTGCCAGCAGTGAATCCAAGGGGGTTAATGAAAAACTGTTTTTT.